The sequence of this T cell receptor (beta chain) was determined in a study of T cell responses to AZD1222 COVID-19 vaccine. Study information: Second-dose schedules of about 4 or about 12 weeks were combined.

General observations from the study: The donors showed a predominance of white British ancestry and of females, with possible underestimation of clonal diversity. Seropositivity was recorded at baseline in only five to seven AZD1222 recipients.

Using immunoSEQ multiplex PCR, the repertoire was profiled, and TCRdb retains in-frame clones only, with some absent. The sample lists 95,000 to 150,000 clones; 70% to 90% were seen once. The CDR3 runs to 13 residues. Trimming stripped 5 bases from V and 3 bases from J, with 8 bases between. CDR1 and CDR2 (germline): MNHNS, SASEGT. This clone appeared a single time. Its antigen is as yet unknown. The TCR sequence derives from an adult in good health. This specimen consisted of peripheral blood, obtained on day 0 of AZD1222 vaccination. V and J are TRBV6-1 and TRBJ1-3; D is unresolved. For the CDR3, the DNA is TGTGCCAGCAGTCCTGCGGATGGAAACACCATATATTTT. This translates into CASSPADGNTIYF.